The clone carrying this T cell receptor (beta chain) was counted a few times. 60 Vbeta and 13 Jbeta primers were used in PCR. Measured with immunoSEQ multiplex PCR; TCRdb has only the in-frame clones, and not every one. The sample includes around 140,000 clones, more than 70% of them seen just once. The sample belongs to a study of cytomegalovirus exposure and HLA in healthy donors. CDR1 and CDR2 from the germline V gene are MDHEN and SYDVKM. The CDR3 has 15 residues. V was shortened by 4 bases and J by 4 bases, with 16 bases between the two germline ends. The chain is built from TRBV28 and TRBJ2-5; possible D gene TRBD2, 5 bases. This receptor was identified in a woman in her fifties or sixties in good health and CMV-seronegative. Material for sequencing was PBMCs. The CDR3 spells CASSSPRIGGETQYF. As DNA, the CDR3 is TGTGCCAGCAGTTCTCCCCGCATCGGAGGAGAGACCCAGTACTTC. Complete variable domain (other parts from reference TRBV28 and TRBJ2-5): DVKVTQSSRYLVKRTGEKVFLECVQDMDHENMFWYRQDPGLGLRLIYFSYDVKMKEKGDIPEGYSVSREKKERFSLILESASTNQTSMYLCASSSPRIGGETQYFGPGTRLLVL.